Below, 12 T cell receptor beta chains from the same sample are listed, as sequenced in a study of T cell repertoires in cytomegalovirus infection. A single record per CDR3 protein comes from TCRdb applying MiXCR to the reads. In the table there are about 240,000 distinct CDR3 sequences, around an eighth of which are singletons. The sequenced sample was PBMCs. These TCRs come from a human donor in good health (CMV status not recorded). Some clones in this sample may be carry-over from other donors' samples.

For this clonotype: This may stem from a read error, because a much larger clone lies one nucleotide away. The gene calls are TRBV7-2 and TRBJ2-1; a possible D gene is TRBD1 (6 bases). CDR1 is SGHTA, CDR2 FQGNSA, per germline. This CDR3 has 17 amino acids. V was trimmed by 6 bases and J by 7 bases, leaving 25 bases between them. CDR3 DNA sequence: TGTGCCAGCAGTTTGACCCGGCCAGGGGTATCCTTGAATGAGCAGTTCTTC. It encodes CASSLTRPGVSLNEQFF.

Details on this clonotype: This may stem from a read error, because a much larger clone lies one nucleotide away. The chain is built from TRBV28 and TRBJ1-2; 8 bases are shared with TRBD1. CDR3 size: 12 residues. Germline CDR1 reads MDHEN; CDR2 reads SYDVKM. V was pared by 6 bases and J by 8 bases, with 5 bases of the junction left unmatched. The CDR3 is CASSPRDRGYTF. The CDR3 DNA reads as TGTGCCAGCAGCCCCCGGGACAGGGGCTACACCTTC.

The table lists this clonotype with a count of one. The V and J genes are TRBV28 and TRBJ2-2, with D possibly being TRBD2 (5 bases). The germline gives CDR1 MDHEN, CDR2 SYDVKM. The V end was cut by 2 bases, the J end by 3 bases, with 7 bases between. This CDR3 region has 14 residues. CDR3 region: CASSLRTYTGELFF. CDR3 bases: TGTGCCAGCAGTTTAAGGACTTACACCGGGGAGCTGTTTTTT.

For this clonotype: A clone one base away is much larger, so this may be a read error. It is likely a read error, because the conserved phenylalanine at the end of the CDR3 is missing. The chain uses TRBV10-3 and TRBJ2-5, with D perhaps matching TRBD1 (5 bases). This CDR3 spans 13 amino acids. Trimming left V 3 bases short and J 5 bases short, with 10 bases between. Germline assignment: CDR1 ENHRY and CDR2 SYGVKD. This CDR3 is CAISDLGAETQYY. The CDR3 region has the DNA TGTGCCATCAGTGATCTTGGGGCGGAGACCCAGTACTAC.

This clonotype occurred many times. The rearrangement uses TRBV6-2 or TRBV6-3 and TRBJ2-5; 9 bases agree with TRBD2. The junction had 1 base not matched to a gene; V was cut back by 2 bases and J by 3 bases. The CDR3 runs 14 residues. Looked up from germline, CDR1 is MNHEY and CDR2 is SVGEGT. This chain's CDR3 is CASSYGGREETQYF. In DNA, the CDR3 is TGTGCCAGCAGTTACGGCGGGAGGGAAGAGACCCAGTACTTC.

The CDR3 DNA sequence: TGCAGTGCTAGAGATCGGGACAGCGTTCTCACAGATACGCAGTATTTT. Translated, it gives CSARDRDSVLTDTQYF. The chain combines TRBV20-1 with TRBJ2-3, with TRBD1 identical over 7 bases. Germline lookup yields CDR1 DFQATT and CDR2 SNEGSKA (reference sequence). After removal of 0 bases from V and 2 bases from J, the junction contained 8 bases not matched to a gene. The CDR3 is 16 amino acids.

This clonotype was found a few times. The chain carries TRBV5-1 and TRBJ2-3; D remains ambiguous. Deletions cut 1 base from V and 2 bases from J, with 5 bases between. The CDR3 is 13 residues long. Germline lookup yields CDR1 SGHRS and CDR2 YFSETQ. CDR3 nucleotide sequence: TGCGCCAGCAGCTTGAAGGCCACAGATACGCAGTATTTT. Its translation: CASSLKATDTQYF.

In this sample, this clonotype turned up a few times. V usage is TRBV19 and J usage is TRBJ2-1; D possibly matches TRBD1 or TRBD2 (5 bases each). The CDR3 sequence is 18 residues long. The ends were cut back, 3 bases at V and 10 bases at J, with 28 bases in the middle. Per germline, CDR1 LNHDA and CDR2 SQIVND (reference sequence). The CDR3 nucleotides are TGTGCCAGTAGTATGCGGCCCCGGGGAGCAGGGAGACTCGCCGAGCAGTTCTTC. It encodes CASSMRPRGAGRLAEQFF.

The genes are TRBV2 and TRBJ2-2; D may match TRBD1 or TRBD2 (5 bases each). The CDR3 covers 14 residues. The germline V gene has CDR1 SNHLY and CDR2 FYNNEI. V was trimmed by 6 bases and J by 6 bases, leaving 14 bases between them. This chain's CDR3 is CASRGTRGAGELFF. The CDR3 DNA reads as TGTGCCAGCAGGGGAACTAGGGGAGCCGGGGAGCTGTTTTTT.

Comments on this clonotype: One end of the junction varies from germline; a read error may be responsible. The J gene is TRBJ2-5, the V gene TRBV14; D might be TRBD1 (5 bases). The CDR3 consists of 16 residues. Germline V CDR1 and CDR2: SGHDN, FVKESK. CDR3 bases: TGTGCCAGCAGCCAAGATCCGGACAACAACCAAGAGACCCAGTCCTTC. Its translation is CASSQDPDNNQETQSF. The full variable domain, rest sourced from reference TRBV14 and TRBJ2-5, is EAGVTQFPSHSVIEKGQTVTLRCDPISGHDNLYWYRRVMGKEIKFLLHFVKESKQDESGMPNNRFLAERTGGTYSTLKVQPAELEDSGVYFCASSQDPDNNQETQSFGPGTRLLVL.

The chain employs TRBV20-1 and TRBJ1-1, with D uncertain. V was trimmed by 4 bases and J by 1 base, leaving 13 bases between them. From germline, CDR1 is DFQATT and CDR2 SNEGSKA (reference sequence). The CDR3 sequence is 14 residues long. Written as DNA, the CDR3 is TGCAGTGCTACTCCCCGGACGGGGAACACTGAAGCTTTCTTT. Translated: CSATPRTGNTEAFF.

This chain joins TRBV20-1 and TRBJ2-7; D gene uncertain. Germline V gene sequence: CDR1 DFQATT, CDR2 SNEGSKA (reference sequence). The V end lost 3 bases, the J end lost 7 bases, and 22 bases lay between the germline ends. This CDR3 is built from 15 residues. CDR3 coding DNA: TGCAGTGCTAGTTCAGGCGACGGTCCTCCTTGGGAGCAGTACTTC. Protein sequence: CSASSGDGPPWEQYF.